Following are 27 T cell receptor beta chains from one sample sequenced in a study of blood T cell repertoires in COVID-19. Method: immunoSEQ multiplex PCR; TCRdb's copy keeps in-frame clones and lacks some. The sample has tens of thousands of clones; about 70% are singletons. Sample: peripheral blood. Receptors were obtained from a human donor in a cohort sampled during active COVID-19.

This chain uses TRBV4-2 with TRBJ1-2; D might be TRBD1 (6 bases). The V gene lost 0 bases and the J gene lost 5 bases, with 13 bases spanning the gap. CDR1 and CDR2 (germline): LGHNA, YNFKEQ. The CDR3 is 15 amino acids. The CDR3 spells CASSQDGGGWYGYTF. For the CDR3, the DNA is TGTGCCAGCAGCCAAGATGGTGGGGGCTGGTATGGCTACACCTTC.

This rearrangement joins TRBV18 to TRBJ2-7; D possibly corresponds to TRBD2 (5 bases). This CDR3 spans 16 amino acids. The V and J ends lost 5 bases and 12 bases respectively, with 29 bases between them. The V gene's germline CDR1 is KGHSH and CDR2 LQKENI. CDR3 loop: CASSSTDLQRYHRRYF. The CDR3 nucleotides are TGTGCCAGCTCATCAACGGACTTACAACGCTATCATCGGAGGTACTTC.

This chain joins TRBV6-1 and TRBJ2-3, with 8 bases matching TRBD2. Germline CDR1 and CDR2: MNHNS and SASEGT. The V gene end was trimmed by 2 bases and the J gene end by 1 base; junction bases not matched to a gene: 2. The CDR3 totals 15 residues. The CDR3 is CASSERGGGTDTQYF. The DNA of the CDR3 is TGTGCCAGCAGTGAACGGGGGGGCGGCACAGATACGCAGTATTTT.

V gene TRBV5-1 combines with J gene TRBJ2-7; possible D gene TRBD1, 7 bases. V gave up 0 bases and J gave up 4 bases, with 14 bases separating them. Germline-derived CDR1 and CDR2 are SGHRS and YFSETQ. The CDR3 sequence is 15 residues long. CDR3 amino acids: CASSLVKGAGYEQYF. DNA for the CDR3: TGCGCCAGCAGCTTGGTAAAGGGGGCGGGATACGAGCAGTACTTC.

The chain combines TRBV9 with TRBJ2-2, with D perhaps matching TRBD2 (5 bases). V lost 2 bases to trimming and J lost 2 bases, with 13 bases between them. The CDR3 runs 16 residues. Germline CDR1 is SGDLS and CDR2 is YYNGEE. CDR3 in amino acids: CASSVVSGPNTGELFF. Written as DNA, the CDR3 is TGTGCCAGCAGCGTGGTGAGCGGACCTAACACCGGGGAGCTGTTTTTT.

The chain has TRBV11-2 and TRBJ1-1, with 7 bases aligning to TRBD1. The V gene's germline CDR1 is SGHAT and CDR2 FQNNGV. This CDR3 is 15 amino acids long. Losses at the gene ends were 1 base for V and 4 bases for J; bases not matched to a gene: 6. CDR3 DNA sequence: TGTGCCAGCAGCTTAGCGGGACAGACCTCCACTGAAGCTTTCTTT. Amino acids: CASSLAGQTSTEAFF.

This rearrangement joins TRBV19 to TRBJ1-5; perhaps TRBD1 as D (6 bases). V lost 4 bases and J lost 7, with 14 bases in between. Germline V gene lookup returns CDR1 LNHDA and CDR2 SQIVND (reference sequence). The CDR3 extends over 14 amino acids. The CDR3 DNA reads as TGTGCCAGTAGTACAGGACAGTGGCAACAGCCCCAGCATTTT. It translates to CASSTGQWQQPQHF.

The chain carries TRBV11-2 and TRBJ1-4; 11 positions match TRBD1. The CDR3 has 14 residues. V dropped 5 bases and J dropped 7; count of bases not matched to a gene: 3. The germline CDR1 and CDR2 sequences are SGHAT and FQNNGV. This CDR3 reads CASSRGQGVEKLFF. The DNA for the CDR3 is TGTGCCAGCAGCCGGGGACAGGGGGTTGAAAAACTGTTTTTT. The variable domain in full, completed from reference TRBV11-2 and TRBJ1-4, reads EAGVAQSPRYKIIEKRQSVAFWCNPISGHATLYWYQQILGQGPKLLIQFQNNGVVDDSQLPKDRFSAERLKGVDSTLKIQPAKLEDSAVYLCASSRGQGVEKLFFGSGTQLSVL.

The chain links TRBV7-3 to TRBJ2-2, with a possible D match to TRBD1 (7 bases). The germline CDR1 and CDR2 sequences are SGHTA and FQGTGA. This CDR3 is built from 16 residues. V was trimmed by 5 bases and J by 0 bases, leaving 13 bases between them. The CDR3 reads CASSVGGGANTGELFF. The CDR3, as DNA: TGTGCCAGCAGCGTTGGAGGGGGCGCGAACACCGGGGAGCTGTTTTTT.

This clone has a single count. CDR3 sequence reads: CASSLAQTNTEAFF. The CDR3 DNA reads TGCGCCAGCAGCTTGGCACAGACGAACACTGAAGCTTTCTTT. The V gene is TRBV5-1, the J gene TRBJ1-1; D is uncertain. The CDR3 extends over 14 amino acids. Germline V lookup: CDR1 SGHRS, CDR2 YFSETQ. Trimming removed 0 bases from V and 1 base from J, with 7 bases in between.

V usage is TRBV9 and J usage is TRBJ2-7; D gene unclear. CDR3 length equals 11 residues. CDR1 is SGDLS, CDR2 YYNGEE, per germline. Deletions cut 3 bases from V and 3 bases from J, with 4 bases between. CDR3 in amino acids: CASSAGYEQYF. DNA of the CDR3: TGTGCCAGCAGCGCCGGCTACGAGCAGTACTTC.

The chain carries TRBV7-9 and TRBJ1-1, with D maybe TRBD1 (5 bases). This CDR3 spans 14 amino acids. V shed 0 bases and J shed 6 bases, with 11 bases lying between them. The germline gives CDR1 SEHNR, CDR2 FQNEAQ (reference sequence). The CDR3 DNA follows: TGTGCCAGCAGCTTAGCGCGGGGGTACGCTGAAGCTTTCTTT. As protein: CASSLARGYAEAFF.

The count of this clone is one. The sample holds other DNA sequences that translate to the same CDR3. The genes are TRBV19 and TRBJ1-2; 9 positions agree with TRBD1. The ends lost 9 bases at V and 5 bases at J; junction bases unmatched: 4. This CDR3 has 12 amino acids. Germline lookup yields CDR1 LNHDA and CDR2 SQIVND (reference sequence). The CDR3 sequence is CASSDRGYGYTF. CDR3 DNA sequence: TGTGCCAGCTCGGACAGGGGATATGGCTACACCTTC.

This sequence joins TRBV14 and TRBJ2-1; no definite D call. Per germline, CDR1 SGHDN and CDR2 FVKESK. Trimming removed 6 bases from V and 5 bases from J, with 5 bases in between. The CDR3 spans 11 residues. CDR3 nucleotides: TGTGCCAGCAGGTTAGACAATGAGCAGTTCTTC. This encodes CASRLDNEQFF.

This clone was found a few times. CDR3 DNA sequence: TGTGCCAGTAGTATTTTGGGGGCCTATGGCTACACCTTC. Encoded protein: CASSILGAYGYTF. V gene TRBV19 combines with J gene TRBJ1-2; maybe TRBD1 (6 bases). This CDR3 region has 13 residues. V lost 3 bases and J 4 bases, leaving 9 bases between the germline ends. Germline V CDR1 and CDR2: LNHDA, SQIVND (reference sequence).

The chain carries TRBV5-1 and TRBJ2-3; 10 nucleotides line up with TRBD1. Germline values: CDR1 SGHRS, CDR2 YFSETQ. The CDR3 covers 13 residues. V lost 4 bases to trimming and J lost 6 bases; unmatched junction nucleotides: 2. The CDR3 loop is CASSAGQGDTQYF. The DNA for the CDR3 is TGCGCCAGCAGCGCGGGACAGGGGGATACGCAGTATTTT.

The chain links TRBV28 to TRBJ1-5; 11 bases line up with TRBD1. This CDR3 has 14 residues. J lost 6 bases, V lost 11 bases, and 9 bases had no gene match. Germline CDR1 reads MDHEN; CDR2 reads SYDVKM. CDR3 protein: CAARTGGFVQPQHF. The CDR3 DNA reads as TGTGCCGCCAGGACAGGGGGCTTTGTTCAGCCCCAGCATTTT. The complete variable domain, with remaining parts taken from reference TRBV28 and TRBJ1-5, reads DVKVTQSSRYLVKRTGEKVFLECVQDMDHENMFWYRQDPGLGLRLIYFSYDVKMKEKGDIPEGYSVSREKKERFSLILESASTNQTSMYLCAARTGGFVQPQHFGDGTRLSIL.

V and J are TRBV6-6 and TRBJ1-1; no clear D. Germline V gives CDR1 MNHNY, CDR2 SVGAGI (reference sequence). The CDR3 sequence is 14 residues long. V gave up 2 bases and J gave up 0 bases, with 7 bases separating them. CDR3 sequence reads: CASSYGAMNTEAFF. Here the CDR3 DNA reads TGTGCCAGCAGTTACGGTGCTATGAACACTGAAGCTTTCTTT.

CDR3 coding DNA: TGTGCCAGCAGCCGCGAGATGGGACTAGGTCGGGATGAGCAGTTCTTC. It translates to CASSREMGLGRDEQFF. The J gene is TRBJ2-1, the V gene TRBV7-9; 8 bases agree with TRBD2. CDR1 is SEHNR, CDR2 FQNEAQ, per germline (reference sequence). The J segment lost 8 bases and the V segment lost 5 bases, leaving 14 bases of the junction unmatched. This CDR3 spans 16 amino acids.

The V and J genes are TRBV6-1 and TRBJ1-4; D is unresolved. Trimming shortened V by 3 bases and J by 9 bases, and 11 bases separated the two germline ends. The CDR3 is made up of 13 amino acids. Looked up from germline, CDR1 is MNHNS and CDR2 is SASEGT. CDR3 in amino acids: CASSEADEKKLFF. DNA for the CDR3: TGTGCCAGCAGTGAGGCGGATGAAAAAAAACTGTTTTTT.

The V gene is TRBV7-9, the J gene TRBJ2-3, with 8 bases aligning to TRBD2. The CDR3 spans 14 residues. Germline lookup yields CDR1 SEHNR and CDR2 FQNEAQ (reference sequence). V was clipped by 8 bases and J by 2 bases; unmatched bases: 6. The CDR3 loop reads CASSWRGDTDTQYF. CDR3 DNA: TGTGCCAGCTCTTGGCGGGGGGACACAGATACGCAGTATTTT.

The gene calls are TRBV7-9 and TRBJ2-5, with D possibly being TRBD1 (5 bases). Germline values: CDR1 SEHNR, CDR2 FQNEAQ (reference sequence). The CDR3 loop spans 15 amino acids. V lost 1 base and J 1 base, leaving 10 bases between the germline ends. The CDR3 region has the DNA TGTGCCAGCAGCTTAGGGGGCTCTTTCCAAGAGACCCAGTACTTC. This gives the protein CASSLGGSFQETQYF. Full variable domain (outside the CDR3, taken from reference TRBV7-9 and TRBJ2-5): DTGVSQNPRHKITKRGQNVTFRCDPISEHNRLYWYRQTLGQGPEFLTYFQNEAQLEKSRLLSDRFSAERPKGSFSTLEIQRTEQGDSAMYLCASSLGGSFQETQYFGPGTRLLVL.

The V and J genes are TRBV5-6 and TRBJ2-3; D is undetermined. This CDR3 comprises 13 residues. CDR1 and CDR2 from the germline V gene are SGHDT and YYEEEE. V was cut by 5 bases and J by 1 base, with 8 bases left in between. The CDR3 loop is CASRAGRTDTQYF. As DNA, the CDR3 is TGTGCCAGCAGGGCTGGGCGCACAGATACGCAGTATTTT.

This clone was observed once. J is TRBJ1-6 and V is TRBV7-2, with D uncertain. The CDR3 spans 17 residues. The germline V and J ends were trimmed by 5 bases and 0 bases, with 14 bases remaining between them. The V gene's germline CDR1 is SGHTA and CDR2 FQGNSA. The CDR3 is CASSPWTPSSYNSPLHF. CDR3 bases: TGTGCCAGCAGCCCTTGGACTCCGAGCTCCTATAATTCACCCCTCCACTTT.

This chain connects TRBV28 to TRBJ2-7, with 9 bases matching TRBD1. The germline CDR1 and CDR2 sequences are MDHEN and SYDVKM. V lost 5 bases and J lost 7; bases outside the gene matches: 12. The CDR3 is made up of 15 amino acids. CDR3 bases: TGTGCCAGCAGTCCCCCGGGACAGGGTTTTGAAGAGCAGTACTTC. Its translation is CASSPPGQGFEEQYF.

The CDR3 nucleotides read TGTGCCAGCAGCGCCAATAGCGGGGGGGCAAGAGAGACCCAGTACTTC. This sequence encodes CASSANSGGARETQYF. The chain is built from TRBV4-2 and TRBJ2-5; 11 bases map to TRBD2. Germline V CDR1 and CDR2: LGHNA, YNFKEQ. J was trimmed by 4 bases and V by 5 bases; bases with no gene match: 9. The CDR3 length is 16 residues.

The V gene is TRBV5-8, the J gene TRBJ1-5; D gene uncertain. V lost 4 bases to trimming and J lost 7 bases, with 12 bases between them. The CDR3 loop spans 13 amino acids. Per germline, CDR1 SGHTS and CDR2 YDEGEE. CDR3 in DNA: TGTGCCAGCAGCCAACTATCTGCCCAGCCCCAGCATTTT. This codes for CASSQLSAQPQHF.